Listed below are T cell receptor beta chains from one sample, sequenced in a study of blood T cells in healthy people across ages. TCRdb reanalysed the 5' RACE reads using MiXCR and keeps one entry per CDR3 protein. The sample has around 650,000 distinct CDR3 sequences, roughly 43% seen once. Sequencing input: blood. Source of these receptors: a man older than 75 in good health. The CDR3 runs from the conserved cysteine through the conserved F or W. D genes are given only for firm matches. The size field is filled for only some rows; it gives once, few, many or a size class.

v_gene: TRBV6-2/TRBV6-3
d_gene: TRBD2
j_gene: TRBJ2-3
abundance: -
CDR3nt: TGTGCCAGCAGTAGAACTAGCGGGGGGGCCGCGCAGTATTTT
CDR3aa: CASSRTSGGAAQYF

v_gene: TRBV6-5
d_gene: -
j_gene: TRBJ2-3
abundance: -
CDR3nt: TGTGCCAGCAGTTACCTCTACGACGGCACAGATACGCAGAATTTT
CDR3aa: CASSYLYDGTDTQNF

v_gene: TRBV3-1
d_gene: -
j_gene: TRBJ2-1
abundance: few
CDR3nt: TGTGCCAGCAGCCAAGGTCTGGGGGATTACAATGAGCAGTTCTTC
CDR3aa: CASSQGLGDYNEQFF

v_gene: TRBV6-2/TRBV6-3
d_gene: TRBD1
j_gene: TRBJ1-5
abundance: -
CDR3nt: TGTGCCGGCGTCACAGGGGGCGGCAATCAGCCCCAGCATTTT
CDR3aa: CAGVTGGGNQPQHF

v_gene: TRBV12-3/TRBV12-4
d_gene: TRBD1
j_gene: TRBJ2-2
abundance: -
CDR3nt: TGTGCCAGCAGTTCGGACAGGGCGGACGGGGAGCTGTTTTTT
CDR3aa: CASSSDRADGELFF

v_gene: TRBV10-2
d_gene: -
j_gene: TRBJ2-3
abundance: -
CDR3nt: TGCGCCAGCACCTTCACAGATGCGCAGTATTTT
CDR3aa: CASTFTDAQYF

v_gene: TRBV14
d_gene: -
j_gene: TRBJ1-2
abundance: -
CDR3nt: TGTGCCAGCAGCCAACTCCTGGACACCGGCTACACCTTC
CDR3aa: CASSQLLDTGYTF

v_gene: TRBV29-1
d_gene: -
j_gene: TRBJ2-7
abundance: -
CDR3nt: TGCAGCGTTCGCGGGATAGCCTACGAGCAGTACTTC
CDR3aa: CSVRGIAYEQYF

v_gene: TRBV20-1
d_gene: -
j_gene: TRBJ2-7
abundance: -
CDR3nt: TGCAGTGCTAGACAAGGGAGCCTTTCCTACGAGCAGTACTTC
CDR3aa: CSARQGSLSYEQYF

v_gene: TRBV6-1
d_gene: -
j_gene: TRBJ2-5
abundance: -
CDR3nt: TGTGCCAGCACAACAGGGACGTACCAAGAGACCCAGTACTTC
CDR3aa: CASTTGTYQETQYF

v_gene: TRBV3-1
d_gene: -
j_gene: TRBJ2-5
abundance: few
CDR3nt: TGTGCCAGCAGCCAAGTGATCCAGACCCAGTACTTC
CDR3aa: CASSQVIQTQYF

v_gene: TRBV10-1
d_gene: TRBD2
j_gene: TRBJ2-3
abundance: -
CDR3nt: TGCGCCAGCAGTGTTCTAGCGGGAGGGTTAGATACGCAGTATTTT
CDR3aa: CASSVLAGGLDTQYF

v_gene: TRBV7-6
d_gene: TRBD1
j_gene: TRBJ2-5
abundance: -
CDR3nt: TGTGCCAGCAGCCCAGGACAGGTTAAGTACCAAGAGACCCAGTACTTC
CDR3aa: CASSPGQVKYQETQYF

v_gene: TRBV12-3/TRBV12-4
d_gene: -
j_gene: TRBJ1-3
abundance: -
CDR3nt: TGTGCCAGCAGGAAAAGAGACAGAAGCTCTGGAAACACCATATATTTT
CDR3aa: CASRKRDRSSGNTIYF

v_gene: TRBV6-2/TRBV6-3
d_gene: -
j_gene: TRBJ2-4
abundance: -
CDR3nt: TGTGCCAGCAGCCACCCTAGGGTGGTGGATGAGCAGTACTTC
CDR3aa: CASSHPRVVDEQYF

v_gene: TRBV6-5
d_gene: -
j_gene: TRBJ2-1
abundance: few
CDR3nt: TGTGCCAGCAGTTACGGGTTGGGGGAGCAGTTCTTC
CDR3aa: CASSYGLGEQFF

v_gene: TRBV11-2
d_gene: -
j_gene: TRBJ2-5
abundance: -
CDR3nt: TGTGCCAGCAGCTCAGGTGTGCAGGCGGGTATGAGAGAGCAGTACTTC
CDR3aa: CASSSGVQAGMREQYF

v_gene: TRBV20-1
d_gene: -
j_gene: TRBJ1-2
abundance: few
CDR3nt: TGCAGTGCTAGATTACAGCAACGCTATGGCTACACCTTC
CDR3aa: CSARLQQRYGYTF

v_gene: TRBV4-2
d_gene: TRBD2
j_gene: TRBJ2-7
abundance: many
CDR3nt: TGTGCCAGCAGCCAGCGGTTTCTAGCGGAAAACCTAGGCGAGCAGTACTTC
CDR3aa: CASSQRFLAENLGEQYF

v_gene: TRBV6-6
d_gene: -
j_gene: TRBJ2-5
abundance: few
CDR3nt: TGTGCCAGCAGTTACACCGGGCCAGAGACCCAGTACTTC
CDR3aa: CASSYTGPETQYF

v_gene: TRBV14
d_gene: -
j_gene: TRBJ2-1
abundance: -
CDR3nt: TGTGCCGGCAGTCCCCGGGGATTAGGCAATGAGCAGTTCTTC
CDR3aa: CAGSPRGLGNEQFF

v_gene: TRBV7-2
d_gene: TRBD2
j_gene: TRBJ2-5
abundance: once
CDR3nt: TGTGCCAGCAGCCTCCGTAGCGGGGGGGCGTTGGGTGAGCAGTACTTC
CDR3aa: CASSLRSGGALGEQYF

v_gene: TRBV3-1
d_gene: -
j_gene: TRBJ2-6
abundance: -
CDR3nt: TGTGCCAGCAGGCCAGGAGGAGCTGGGGCCAACGTCCTGACTTTC
CDR3aa: CASRPGGAGANVLTF

v_gene: TRBV27
d_gene: TRBD1
j_gene: TRBJ1-2
abundance: once
CDR3nt: TGTGCCTGCAGTTCAACAAACCCGCAGGGGGATGGCTACACCTTC
CDR3aa: CACSSTNPQGDGYTF

v_gene: TRBV10-1
d_gene: -
j_gene: TRBJ2-1
abundance: -
CDR3nt: TGCGCCGGCAGTGGAGCCAATGAGCAGTTCTTC
CDR3aa: CAGSGANEQFF

v_gene: TRBV12-3/TRBV12-4
d_gene: -
j_gene: TRBJ1-5
abundance: -
CDR3nt: TGTGCCAGCACCTCATCGGAGAGCAATCAGCCCCAGCATTTT
CDR3aa: CASTSSESNQPQHF

v_gene: TRBV18
d_gene: -
j_gene: TRBJ1-2
abundance: -
CDR3nt: TGTGCCAGCTCACAAACCGGGACACCAGCTAACTATGGCTACACCTTC
CDR3aa: CASSQTGTPANYGYTF

v_gene: TRBV7-6
d_gene: -
j_gene: TRBJ1-1
abundance: -
CDR3nt: TGTGCCAGCAGCCACGCTAAGGGGGGTTTCTCGGACACTGAAGCTTTCTTT
CDR3aa: CASSHAKGGFSDTEAFF

v_gene: TRBV11-2
d_gene: TRBD2
j_gene: TRBJ2-1
abundance: -
CDR3nt: TGTGCCAGCAGCCAGAAAAGCGGGAGCACGAATGAGCAGTTCTTC
CDR3aa: CASSQKSGSTNEQFF

v_gene: TRBV29-1
d_gene: -
j_gene: TRBJ2-5
abundance: -
CDR3nt: TGCAGCGTAAACGCGGATCCACCTCGGGGTGAGACCCAGTACTTC
CDR3aa: CSVNADPPRGETQYF

v_gene: TRBV7-2
d_gene: -
j_gene: TRBJ2-2
abundance: -
CDR3nt: TGTGCCAGCAGCTTAAGGCGGATCGCGAACACCGGGGAGCTGTTTTTT
CDR3aa: CASSLRRIANTGELFF

v_gene: TRBV4-1
d_gene: -
j_gene: TRBJ1-2
abundance: few
CDR3nt: TGCGCCAGCAGCCAGGGAGCAGGGAGCCTCGCGTTTGGCTACACCTTC
CDR3aa: CASSQGAGSLAFGYTF